The clone carrying this TCR beta chain was observed a single time. Its antigen is currently unknown. V shed 4 bases and J shed 4 bases, with 10 bases lying between them. CDR1 KGHDR and CDR2 SFDVKD come from the germline V gene. The CDR3 loop spans 14 amino acids. This entry is derived from a study of blood T cells in healthy people across ages. Whole-study findings and limits: Diversity was estimated from one million T cells, and these estimates were considered underestimates. Possibly confounding the expanded clonotype changes was the fact that donor CMV status was unknown.

Next came a second PCR, run for about 7 to 12 cycles, which used a sample-barcoded 5' primer along with a J-beta primer mix. TCRdb fed the 5' RACE reads into MiXCR, producing one record per CDR3 protein. The sample carries 650,000 to 800,000 distinct CDR3 sequences, roughly half recorded once. This chain links TRBV24-1 with TRBJ1-5; the D gene is possibly TRBD1 (6 bases). The sequencing sample was made of blood. This sequence was found in an elderly woman in good health. The CDR3 bases are TGTGCCACCAGTGAGGGGACACCTAATCAGCCCCAGCATTTT. Amino acids: CATSEGTPNQPQHF.